This T cell receptor beta chain was recorded in a study of blood T cells in healthy people across ages. Drawing of peripheral blood yielded roughly 9.3 milliliters from each donor. The CDR3 covers 15 residues. Deletions cut 1 base from V and 0 bases from J, with 7 bases between. Germline V gene data show CDR1 as SGHTA and CDR2 as FQGTGA. This clonotype was observed a handful of times. Combining a sample-barcoded 5' primer with a J-beta primer mix, a second PCR ran for about 6 to 12 cycles. TCRdb itself ran the 5' RACE reads through MiXCR, one entry per CDR3 protein. The data show 1.5 million to 2 million distinct CDR3 sequences, over 25% seen once.

Sequenced input: blood. This clonotype originated in a woman aged 30 to 39 in good health. V gene TRBV7-3 combines with J gene TRBJ2-1, with D unclear. CDR3 nucleotides: TGTGCCAGCAGCTTAAGGCCTAGCTCCTACAATGAGCAGTTCTTC. Amino acid sequence: CASSLRPSSYNEQFF.